This TCR beta chain is drawn from a study of blood T cells in healthy people across ages. Trimming shortened V by 5 bases and J by 2 bases, and 6 bases separated the two germline ends. The CDR3 runs 12 residues. Germline CDR1 reads DFQATT; CDR2 reads SNEGSKA (reference sequence). Using a J-beta primer mix together with a sample-barcoded 5' primer, a second PCR was run for roughly 6 to 11 cycles. Each TCR beta cDNA got a 12-nucleotide random molecular identifier. TCRdb reanalysed the 5' RACE reads using MiXCR and keeps one entry per CDR3 protein. The sample includes over 1,500,000 distinct CDR3 sequences, around 50% of them seen just once.

The material sequenced was blood. V is TRBV20-1 and J is TRBJ1-4; D uncertain. This clonotype was obtained from a woman aged 40 to 50 in good health. CDR3 nucleotide sequence: TGCAGTGCTCTGGCGACTAATGAAAAACTGTTTTTT. Protein: CSALATNEKLFF.